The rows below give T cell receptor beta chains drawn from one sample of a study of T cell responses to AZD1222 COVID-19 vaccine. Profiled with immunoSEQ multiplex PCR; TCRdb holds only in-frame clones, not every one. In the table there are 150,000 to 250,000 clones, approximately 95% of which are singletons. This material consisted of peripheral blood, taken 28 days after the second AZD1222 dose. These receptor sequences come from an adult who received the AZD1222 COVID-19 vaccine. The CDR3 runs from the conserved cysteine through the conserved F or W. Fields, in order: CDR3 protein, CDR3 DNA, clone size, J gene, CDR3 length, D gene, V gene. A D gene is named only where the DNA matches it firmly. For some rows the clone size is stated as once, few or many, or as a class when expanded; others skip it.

CASSSDNNRGRIPFF	TGTGCCAGCAGTTCAGATAATAACAGGGGAAGGATCCCTTTCTTT	.	TRBJ1-1	15	TRBD1	TRBV6-6
CASSLSASGGVNTQYF	TGTGCCAGCAGTTTGTCGGCTAGCGGGGGGGTGAATACGCAGTATTTT	.	TRBJ2-3	16	TRBD2	TRBV28
CASSLAGVSKHASTDTQYF	TGTGCCAGCAGCCTAGCGGGGGTTTCCAAACATGCTAGCACAGATACGCAGTATTTT	.	TRBJ2-3	19	TRBD2	TRBV28
CASSRDRIISGTEAFF	TGTGCCAGCAGCCGGGACAGGATTATCTCGGGCACTGAAGCTTTCTTT	.	TRBJ1-1	16	TRBD1	TRBV3-1/TRBV3-2
CASSELEPKVASPLHF	TGTGCCAGCAGTGAATTGGAGCCCAAGGTGGCTTCACCCCTCCACTTT	.	TRBJ1-6	16	.	TRBV6-1
CASSLVARPSTDTQYF	TGTGCCAGCAGCTTAGTGGCGCGACCAAGCACAGATACGCAGTATTTT	.	TRBJ2-3	16	.	TRBV7-2
CASSPGRPLDSPLHF	TGTGCCAGCTCACCGGGCCGACCCCTGGATTCACCCCTCCACTTT	once	TRBJ1-6	15	.	TRBV18
CASSHARDPEAFF	TGTGCCAGCAGCCACGCGAGGGATCCTGAAGCTTTCTTT	.	TRBJ1-1	13	.	TRBV3-1/TRBV3-2
CASSQSPGLPYNEQFF	TGTGCCAGCAGCCAAAGTCCGGGACTCCCCTACAATGAGCAGTTCTTC	.	TRBJ2-1	16	.	TRBV3-1/TRBV3-2
CASSHGTADEQFF	TGCGCCAGCAGCCACGGGACAGCCGATGAGCAGTTCTTC	.	TRBJ2-1	13	TRBD1	TRBV4-1
CSAMTGSGNTIYF	TGCAGCGCCATGACAGGGTCTGGAAACACCATATATTTT	.	TRBJ1-3	13	TRBD1	TRBV29-1
CASSLRRSNTEAFF	TGTGCCAGCAGTTTAAGACGGTCGAACACTGAAGCTTTCTTT	.	TRBJ1-1	14	.	TRBV6-5
CATSRDKGGKAEAFF	TGTGCCACCAGCAGAGATAAGGGGGGCAAGGCTGAAGCTTTCTTT	.	TRBJ1-1	15	.	TRBV15
CASSDRGYYEKLFF	TGTGCCAGCAGCGACAGGGGGTATTATGAAAAACTGTTTTTT	once	TRBJ1-4	14	TRBD1	TRBV7-2
CASSSLLGGTTDTQYF	TGTGCCAGCAGCTCCCTTCTGGGGGGCACCACAGATACGCAGTATTTT	.	TRBJ2-3	16	.	TRBV7-6
CASSYGYSTDTQYF	TGTGCCAGCAGTTACGGCTATAGCACAGATACGCAGTATTTT	.	TRBJ2-3	14	.	TRBV6-5
CASSNLGFGNTIYF	TGTGCCAGCAGCAATCTAGGGTTCGGTAACACCATATATTTT	.	TRBJ1-3	14	.	TRBV21-1
CASSSLAGGAYEQYF	TGTGCCAGCAGCTCGCTAGCGGGGGGAGCCTACGAGCAGTACTTC	.	TRBJ2-7	15	TRBD2	TRBV11-1
CASGLASWETQYF	TGTGCTAGTGGTTTGGCATCTTGGGAGACCCAGTACTTC	.	TRBJ2-5	13	.	TRBV12-5
CASSRLAGENTGELFF	TGTGCCAGCAGTCGACTAGCGGGGGAGAACACCGGGGAGCTGTTTTTT	once	TRBJ2-2	16	TRBD2	TRBV6-6
CASSQYDRDHEQYF	TGTGCCAGCAGCCAATATGACAGGGACCACGAGCAGTACTTC	.	TRBJ2-7	14	TRBD1	TRBV4-2
CASSALGAGDPTDTQYF	TGTGCCAGCAGCGCCCTTGGGGCGGGGGACCCCACAGATACGCAGTATTTT	.	TRBJ2-3	17	TRBD2	TRBV9
CASSSSDGEGDEQFF	TGTGCCAGCAGTAGTTCGGACGGGGAAGGGGATGAGCAGTTCTTC	.	TRBJ2-1	15	.	TRBV25-1
CAIKKVGTGGNYGYTF	TGTGCCATCAAGAAAGTAGGGACAGGGGGAAACTATGGCTACACCTTC	.	TRBJ1-2	16	TRBD1	TRBV10-3
CASSLYNTRGTNEKLFF	TGTGCCAGCAGCTTGTATAATACGCGGGGCACTAATGAAAAACTGTTTTTT	few	TRBJ1-4	17	.	TRBV5-6
CASSLLTYEQYF	TGTGCCAGCAGCTTGCTGACCTACGAGCAGTACTTC	.	TRBJ2-7	12	.	TRBV5-4
CASSLRQGRNTGELFF	TGTGCCAGCTCACTCCGACAGGGTCGGAACACCGGGGAGCTGTTTTTT	.	TRBJ2-2	16	TRBD1	TRBV18
CASSGRSTREEKLFF	TGCGCCAGCAGTGGCCGATCAACCCGGGAGGAAAAACTGTTTTTT	.	TRBJ1-4	15	.	TRBV10-1
CTSSAARETGVINQPQHF	TGTACCAGCAGTGCCGCGAGGGAGACAGGGGTGATCAATCAGCCCCAGCATTTT	.	TRBJ1-5	18	TRBD1	TRBV6-1
CASRRQTQYF	TGTGCCAGCCGGAGGCAGACCCAGTACTTC	.	TRBJ2-5	10	.	TRBV2
CASSVDTYGYTEAFF	TGCGCCAGCAGCGTAGATACATATGGTTACACTGAAGCTTTCTTT	once	TRBJ1-1	15	.	TRBV4-1
CASSQDLNTEAFF	TGTGCCAGCAGCCAAGACCTGAACACTGAAGCTTTCTTT	.	TRBJ1-1	13	.	TRBV14
CASRDSVNTEAFF	TGTGCCAGCAGGGACAGTGTTAACACTGAAGCTTTCTTT	.	TRBJ1-1	13	.	TRBV7-3
CASSLGQGIGNTIYF	TGTGCCAGCAGCTTAGGACAGGGGATTGGAAACACCATATATTTT	.	TRBJ1-3	15	TRBD1	TRBV7-6
CASSFLGQSRELFF	TGTGCCAGCAGCTTCCTAGGACAGTCCCGGGAGCTGTTTTTT	.	TRBJ2-2	14	.	TRBV7-2
CASSPSLSSYEQYF	TGTGCCAGCAGTCCTAGCCTGAGCTCCTACGAGCAGTACTTC	.	TRBJ2-7	14	.	TRBV28
CASSYGGASNQPQHF	TGTGCCAGCAGTTACGGGGGGGCGAGCAATCAGCCCCAGCATTTT	.	TRBJ1-5	15	.	TRBV6-5
CASSFSRGMDTIYF	TGTGCCAGCTCATTTTCAAGGGGGATGGACACCATATATTTT	once	TRBJ1-3	14	.	TRBV18
CASSRQGTGNTIYF	TGCGCCAGCAGCAGACAGGGGACTGGAAACACCATATATTTT	.	TRBJ1-3	14	TRBD1	TRBV4-3
CASSLAGPKETQYF	TGTGCCAGCAGCTTAGCGGGACCCAAAGAGACCCAGTACTTC	.	TRBJ2-5	14	.	TRBV7-3
CATSRTGGSPLHF	TGTGCCACCAGCAGGACAGGGGGGTCACCCCTCCACTTT	.	TRBJ1-6	13	TRBD1	TRBV15
CASSHVTGAVTGELFF	TGTGCCAGCAGCCATGTGACAGGGGCAGTCACCGGGGAGCTGTTTTTT	.	TRBJ2-2	16	TRBD1	TRBV4-2
CASSVGLVAQYF	TGTGCCAGCAGCGTCGGACTAGTCGCGCAGTATTTT	.	TRBJ2-3	12	TRBD2	TRBV11-2
CASSPQTSSNEQFF	TGCGCCAGCAGCCCCCAGACCAGTTCCAATGAGCAGTTCTTC	.	TRBJ2-1	14	.	TRBV5-1
CASSSRLQGDGYTF	TGTGCCAGCAGTTCACGTTTACAGGGGGATGGCTACACCTTC	.	TRBJ1-2	14	TRBD1	TRBV27
CASSPRQGRHEQYF	TGTGCCAGCTCACCACGACAGGGTAGGCACGAGCAGTACTTC	.	TRBJ2-7	14	TRBD1	TRBV18